This TCR beta chain was retrieved from a study of blood T cell repertoires in COVID-19. About the study: The analysed material was cDNA or gDNA that came from T cells, B-cell-depleted T cells, or PBMCs.

Some clones are missing from TCRdb's copy, which holds only in-frame ones; the method was immunoSEQ multiplex PCR. The sample gives nearly 100,000 clones, roughly 79% of which show up once; 10% is in the top ten. V dropped 5 bases and J dropped 4; count of bases not matched to a gene: 7. This CDR3 is 14 amino acids long. Germline V CDR1 and CDR2: SGHTA, FQGNSA. Sequencing was carried out using peripheral blood. This receptor was identified in a man between 65 and 85 years old with acute or convalescent COVID-19. V usage is TRBV7-2 and J usage is TRBJ1-2; 7 nucleotides align to TRBD1. CDR3 amino acids: CASSVDRASYGYTF. The CDR3, as DNA: TGTGCCAGCAGCGTTGACAGGGCAAGCTATGGCTACACCTTC. Full variable domain (rest looked up from reference TRBV7-2 and TRBJ1-2): GAGVSQSPSNKVTEKGKDVELRCDPISGHTALYWYRQSLGQGLEFLIYFQGNSAPDKSGLPSDRFSAERTGGSVSTLTIQRTQQEDSAVYLCASSVDRASYGYTFGSGTRLTVV.